One and the same sample provided the 16 T cell receptor beta chains below, sequenced in a study of control samples from healthy donors and cancer patients. This table comes from immunoSEQ multiplex PCR, and its TCRdb copy is limited to in-frame clones, with some not included. Of 20,000 to 30,000 clones listed, around four fifths are singletons. Specimen: PBMCs. Receptors originate from a man in his fifties or sixties with colorectal cancer.

The chain is built from TRBV10-3 and TRBJ1-5, with 9 bases lining up with TRBD1. V dropped 7 bases and J dropped 4; count of bases not matched to a gene: 8. The germline CDR1 and CDR2 sequences are ENHRY and SYGVKD. CDR3 length equals 15 residues. DNA of the CDR3: TGTGCCATCACTTGGACAGGGGTCGCAAATCAGCCCCAGCATTTT. Translated, it gives CAITWTGVANQPQHF.

This clone has only a few counts. CDR3: CASRGSGGNTEAFF. CDR3 nucleotides: TGTGCCAGCAGGGGATCAGGGGGGAACACTGAAGCTTTCTTT. The chain carries TRBV6-5 and TRBJ1-1; TRBD1 aligns across 7 bases. The CDR3 contains 14 residues. CDR1 and CDR2 (germline): MNHEY, SVGAGI. The trim removed 6 bases at V and 1 base at J, leaving 5 bases unmatched.

The V and J genes are TRBV5-1 and TRBJ2-3; D is ambiguous. CDR3 length: 13 amino acids. Germline CDR1 is SGHRS and CDR2 is YFSETQ. V lost 5 bases, J lost 2 bases, and 9 bases lay in between. In DNA form, the CDR3 reads TGCGCCAGCAGATCGACTTTCACAGATACGCAGTATTTT. It codes for CASRSTFTDTQYF.

This chain joins TRBV6-6 and TRBJ1-4; a possible D gene is TRBD1 (5 bases). The V gene lost 7 bases and the J gene lost 8 bases, with 8 bases spanning the gap. The CDR3 is 11 amino acids. Germline V gene lookup returns CDR1 MNHNY and CDR2 SVGAGI (reference sequence). The CDR3 nucleotides read TGTGCCAGCACGGGGACGGAAAAACTGTTTTTT. This codes for CASTGTEKLFF.

About this clone: The same CDR3 also results from other DNA sequences found in this sample. J is TRBJ1-3 and V is TRBV6-5; perhaps TRBD1 as D (6 bases). The CDR3 is made up of 14 amino acids. Trimming left V 0 bases short and J 4 bases short, with 7 bases between. Germline V gives CDR1 MNHEY, CDR2 SVGAGI. The CDR3 loop reads CASSYSTGGNTIYF. For the CDR3, the DNA is TGTGCCAGCAGTTACTCTACAGGGGGAAACACCATATATTTT.

This clone has just a few counts. This chain connects TRBV9 to TRBJ2-1, with D perhaps matching TRBD1 (7 bases). The CDR3 has 16 residues. Germline-derived CDR1 and CDR2 are SGDLS and YYNGEE. The V gene lost 0 bases and the J gene lost 2 bases, with 12 bases spanning the gap. As DNA, the CDR3 is TGTGCCAGCAGCGTAGATTCCAGGGGGGCCTACAATGAGCAGTTCTTC. Encoded protein: CASSVDSRGAYNEQFF.

The chain joins TRBV19 to TRBJ2-1; 8 nucleotides match TRBD2. V lost 7 bases and J lost 4; bases outside the gene matches: 6. The germline V gene encodes CDR1 LNHDA and CDR2 SQIVND (reference sequence). The CDR3 is 14 residues long. CDR3 nucleotide sequence: TGTGCCAGTACTTCACTAGCGGCTTACAATGAGCAGTTCTTC. As protein: CASTSLAAYNEQFF.

This chain connects TRBV5-1 to TRBJ2-2; TRBD2 is a possible D gene (6 bases). CDR1 is SGHRS and CDR2 is YFSETQ in the germline V gene. The CDR3 spans 18 residues. V gave up 3 bases and J gave up 3 bases, with 21 bases separating them. Here the CDR3 reads CASSSSVAGRPDTGELFF. The CDR3 bases are TGCGCCAGCAGCTCCTCGGTGGCGGGGCGCCCCGACACCGGGGAGCTGTTTTTT.

In this sample, this clone turned up a few times. The chain recombines TRBV29-1 with TRBJ2-5; tentative D call: TRBD1 (7 bases). Deletions cut 4 bases from V and 2 bases from J, with 14 bases between. The V gene's germline CDR1 is SQVTM and CDR2 ANQGSEA. The CDR3 spans 14 residues. The CDR3 here is CSVGQGGAQETQYF. CDR3 nucleotide sequence: TGCAGCGTTGGGCAGGGGGGTGCACAAGAGACCCAGTACTTC.

The genes are TRBV30 and TRBJ2-1; D perhaps matches TRBD2 (6 bases). Germline V gives CDR1 GTSNPN, CDR2 SVGIG (reference sequence). This CDR3 comprises 11 residues. Trimming pared 2 bases from V and 9 bases from J, leaving 8 bases between. The CDR3 protein is CAWSLGGEQFF. CDR3 coding DNA: TGTGCCTGGAGTCTCGGGGGTGAGCAGTTCTTC. Full variable domain (remainder filled in from reference TRBV30 and TRBJ2-1): SQTIHQWPATLVQPVGSPLSLECTVEGTSNPNLYWYRQAAGRGLQLLFYSVGIGQISSEVPQNLSASRPQDRQFILSSKKLLLSDSGFYLCAWSLGGEQFFGPGTRLTVL.

The chain combines TRBV4-1 with TRBJ2-3; 11 bases fit TRBD2. Trimming removed 4 bases from V and 7 bases from J; junction bases left unmatched: 13. The CDR3 is 17 residues long. Germline V lookup: CDR1 MGHRA, CDR2 YSYEKL. CDR3 sequence: CASSPRLAGSWSNTQYF. As DNA, the CDR3 is TGCGCCAGCAGCCCCAGACTAGCGGGGTCGTGGTCGAATACGCAGTATTTT.

This clone was counted once. This chain joins TRBV10-1 and TRBJ1-2; 12 nucleotides agree with TRBD1. The CDR3 is 17 amino acids. The germline gives CDR1 WNHNN, CDR2 SYGVQD (reference sequence). Trimming took 5 bases from V and 4 from J; bases not matched to a gene: 11. The CDR3 nucleotides are TGCGCCAGCAGTCCTGGGACAGGGGGCCGGGGCAGCTATGGCTACACCTTC. Encoded protein: CASSPGTGGRGSYGYTF.

This rearrangement joins TRBV6-4 to TRBJ2-1; 8 bases are a match to TRBD1. The ends lost 3 bases at V and 9 bases at J; junction bases unmatched: 7. The CDR3 consists of 14 residues. CDR1 and CDR2 (germline): MRHNA, SNTAGT. CDR3 nucleotide sequence: TGTGCCAGCAGTGAGGGACAGGCCCCTAGTGAGCAGTTCTTC. It is translated as CASSEGQAPSEQFF.

The rearrangement joins TRBV30 to TRBJ1-2; D may be TRBD1 (5 bases). This CDR3 region has 15 residues. V was pared by 3 bases and J by 3 bases, with 17 bases between. CDR1 is GTSNPN, CDR2 SVGIG, per germline (reference sequence). The CDR3 DNA reads TGTGCCTGGAGCTCATCTGCAGGGTCGTACTATGGCTACACCTTC. It translates to CAWSSSAGSYYGYTF.

This rearrangement joins TRBV7-6 to TRBJ1-5, with TRBD1 matching 8 bases. The V and J ends lost 2 bases and 2 bases, in that order; junction bases with no gene match: 2. This CDR3 has 15 residues. Germline V gene data show CDR1 as SGHVS and CDR2 as FNYEAQ. The CDR3 here is CASSLKTGGNQPQHF. The CDR3 DNA sequence: TGTGCCAGCAGCTTAAAGACAGGGGGCAATCAGCCCCAGCATTTT.

This clone was detected once. The CDR3 nucleotides are TGTGCCAGCAGCCGCGGACAGACACTCGCGAACACCGGGGAGCTGTTTTTT. It encodes CASSRGQTLANTGELFF. The rearrangement links TRBV5-4 to TRBJ2-2, with D perhaps TRBD1 (6 bases). The length of the CDR3 is 17 residues. Trimming cost V 4 bases and J 0 bases, with 16 bases left between them. Germline CDR1 reads SGHNT; CDR2 reads YYREEE (reference sequence). The entire variable domain, with the rest obtained from reference TRBV5-4 and TRBJ2-2, is as follows: ETGVTQSPTHLIKTRGQQVTLRCSSQSGHNTVSWYQQALGQGPQFIFQYYREEENGRGNFPPRFSGLQFPNYSSELNVNALELDDSALYLCASSRGQTLANTGELFFGEGSRLTVL.